The 6 T cell receptor beta chains in this list originate from one sample, sequenced in a study of T cell responses to AZD1222 COVID-19 vaccine. Libraries were prepared by immunoSEQ multiplex PCR; TCRdb keeps only in-frame clonotypes and omits some of them. The table records about 150,000 clones, roughly 87% of them present only once. The sample was peripheral blood, taken on day 0 of AZD1222 vaccination. The receptor source for this set is an adult in good health.

The V gene is TRBV19, the J gene TRBJ2-7, with 12 bases aligning to TRBD1. This CDR3 has 15 amino acids. Germline CDR1 LNHDA, CDR2 SQIVND (reference sequence). V shed 6 bases and J 7 bases; nucleotides not matched to a gene: 10. CDR3 bases: TGTGCCAGTAGCCCGGGACAGGGGGCGTCGGGGGAGCAGTACTTC. Protein sequence: CASSPGQGASGEQYF.

The CDR3 nucleotides read TGTGCCAGCAGTTCCCGGATGGGCTCCCACTACGAGCAGTACTTC. Its protein product is CASSSRMGSHYEQYF. This chain joins TRBV27 and TRBJ2-7; D gene ambiguous. The CDR3 covers 15 residues. Germline CDR1 is MNHEY and CDR2 is SMNVEV (reference sequence). The germline V and J ends were trimmed by 4 bases and 3 bases, with 16 bases remaining between them.

This clone was seen just once. This rearrangement joins TRBV6-5 to TRBJ2-7; possibly TRBD1 or TRBD2 for D (5 bases each). V was cut by 6 bases and J by 3 bases, with 9 bases left in between. This CDR3 is built from 12 residues. From germline, CDR1 is MNHEY and CDR2 SVGAGI. This CDR3 is CASRGTVYEQYF. For the CDR3, the DNA is TGTGCCAGCAGGGGGACGGTCTACGAGCAGTACTTC.

CDR3: CASSLSGGTSSYEQYF. For the CDR3, the DNA is TGTGCCAGCAGCTTATCCGGCGGGACAAGCTCCTACGAGCAGTACTTC. The chain combines TRBV7-2 with TRBJ2-7, with D perhaps TRBD1 or TRBD2 (6 bases each). Germline V gives CDR1 SGHTA, CDR2 FQGNSA. V was clipped by 2 bases and J by 0 bases, with 14 bases between them. This CDR3 has 16 amino acids.

The chain has TRBV5-6 and TRBJ2-7; 8 bases align to TRBD1. Germline assignment: CDR1 SGHDT and CDR2 YYEEEE. The CDR3 is made up of 15 amino acids. Trimming took 0 bases from V and 1 from J; bases not matched to a gene: 3. The CDR3 here is CASSLGQGFSYEQYF. CDR3 sequence (DNA): TGTGCCAGCAGCTTGGGACAGGGGTTTTCCTACGAGCAGTACTTC.

This chain joins TRBV12-3 or TRBV12-4 and TRBJ2-7; TRBD1 agrees at 7 bases. The CDR3 has 13 amino acids. V gave up 2 bases and J gave up 3 bases; unmatched junction bases: 1. The CDR3 region is CASSLNRGYEQYF. CDR3 nucleotides: TGTGCCAGCAGTTTAAACAGGGGCTACGAGCAGTACTTC.